The 25 T cell receptor beta chains below come from one sample, sequenced in a study of blood T cells in healthy people across ages. Then a second PCR, running roughly 6 to 11 cycles, was carried out with a sample-barcoded 5' primer and a J-beta primer mix. MiXCR, applied by TCRdb to the 5' RACE reads, yields one record per CDR3 protein. The sample carries over a million distinct CDR3 sequences, 45% to 70% recorded once. Material: blood. The receptor source for this set is a man younger than 30 in good health.

This rearrangement joins TRBV28 to TRBJ1-2; D ambiguous. The CDR3 spans 12 residues. The germline V and J ends were trimmed by 4 bases and 4 bases, with 7 bases remaining between them. Germline CDR1 reads MDHEN; CDR2 reads SYDVKM. This CDR3 reads CASSSLAYGYTF. Here the CDR3 DNA reads TGTGCCAGCAGTTCTTTGGCCTATGGCTACACCTTC.

This clonotype was detected only a few times. The rearrangement links TRBV4-2 to TRBJ1-6; D not resolved. Germline values: CDR1 LGHNA, CDR2 YNFKEQ. V was cut by 0 bases and J by 6 bases, with 9 bases left in between. The CDR3 spans 15 residues. The CDR3 DNA is TGTGCCAGCAGCCAAGACCCCCAGGTTAATTCACCCCTCCACTTT. Amino acid sequence: CASSQDPQVNSPLHF.

The chain links TRBV20-1 to TRBJ1-2; perhaps TRBD1 as D (5 bases). This CDR3 has 13 residues. Germline CDR1 is DFQATT and CDR2 is SNEGSKA (reference sequence). V gave up 6 bases and J gave up 6 bases, with 17 bases separating them. CDR3: CSARGGGKDGYTF. DNA of the CDR3: TGCAGTGCCCGTGGGGGGGGGAAGGATGGCTACACCTTC.

This clonotype was observed a handful of times. This chain joins TRBV11-2 and TRBJ2-1; D is perhaps TRBD2 (5 bases). CDR3 length equals 12 residues. Germline V CDR1 and CDR2: SGHAT, FQNNGV. V was trimmed by 5 bases and J by 9 bases, leaving 11 bases between them. CDR3 DNA: TGTGCCAGCAGCCAAGGAGGTGCTGAGCAGTTCTTC. It translates to CASSQGGAEQFF.

The rearrangement joins TRBV29-1 to TRBJ1-2; 9 bases match TRBD1. The V segment lost 7 bases and the J segment 4 bases; nucleotides outside the gene matches: 7. CDR3 length: 13 amino acids. From germline, CDR1 is SQVTM and CDR2 ANQGSEA. In DNA form, the CDR3 reads TGCAGCGCTGGACAGGGGACTGGCTATGGCTACACCTTC. Translated: CSAGQGTGYGYTF.

As concerns this clonotype: The CDR3 does not end in the conserved phenylalanine or tryptophan, so this is likely a read error. No DNA is shown, since the ends of the CDR3 on it are uncertain; the CDR3 is the one TCRdb lists. The chain joins TRBV10-3 to TRBJ2-1; TRBD1, as called in the table, went unchecked against the DNA. The CDR3 length is 16 residues, termini included. Germline CDR1 ENHRY, CDR2 SYGVKD. CDR3 sequence reads: CAISEGGQLAGYTFGS.

The genes are TRBV7-9 and TRBJ2-5; TRBD2 is a possible D gene (6 bases). The germline CDR1 and CDR2 sequences are SEHNR and FQNEAQ (reference sequence). V was shortened by 10 bases and J by 4 bases, with 16 bases between the two germline ends. The CDR3 is made up of 13 amino acids. DNA of the CDR3: TGTGCCACCACGTACGGGAGTTTAGAGACCCAGTACTTC. It is translated as CATTYGSLETQYF. Based on the CDR3 plus reference TRBV7-9 and TRBJ2-5, the full variable domain is DTGVSQNPRHKITKRGQNVTFRCDPISEHNRLYWYRQTLGQGPEFLTYFQNEAQLEKSRLLSDRFSAERPKGSFSTLEIQRTEQGDSAMYLCATTYGSLETQYFGPGTRLLVL.

As for this clonotype: A read error may explain this, as a much larger clone is one base away. This chain joins TRBV20-1 and TRBJ2-3; D unresolved. V lost 7 bases and J 0 bases, leaving 8 bases between the germline ends. The CDR3 is made up of 12 amino acids. Germline V gives CDR1 DFQATT, CDR2 SNEGSKA (reference sequence). The CDR3 here is CSERGSTDTQYF. The DNA of the CDR3 is TGCAGTGAACGAGGTAGCACAGATACGCAGTATTTT.

A few counts support this clonotype. The chain has TRBV20-1 and TRBJ2-3; no clear D gene. The CDR3 consists of 14 residues. Germline assignment: CDR1 DFQATT and CDR2 SNEGSKA (reference sequence). Trimming removed 6 bases at V and 4 bases at J, with 17 bases between. The CDR3 bases are TGCAGTGCGACGGACCTTGGTAGAGCAGATACGCAGTATTTT. Residues: CSATDLGRADTQYF.

This chain uses TRBV5-1 with TRBJ2-3, with 7 bases matching TRBD2. Germline CDR1 is SGHRS and CDR2 is YFSETQ. The CDR3 consists of 16 residues. The J segment lost 4 bases and the V segment lost 0 bases, leaving 8 bases of the junction unmatched. The chain's CDR3 is CASSLAAGVLSDTQYF. The CDR3, as DNA: TGCGCCAGCAGCTTGGCCGCGGGGGTTCTTTCAGATACGCAGTATTTT. The full variable domain, with the rest looked up from reference TRBV5-1 and TRBJ2-3, is KAGVTQTPRYLIKTRGQQVTLSCSPISGHRSVSWYQQTPGQGLQFLFEYFSETQRNKGNFPGRFSGRQFSNSRSEMNVSTLELGDSALYLCASSLAAGVLSDTQYFGPGTRLTVL.

This chain uses TRBV11-2 with TRBJ2-4; no reliable D call. Deletions cut 3 bases from V and 3 bases from J, with 12 bases between. CDR3 length equals 15 residues. Per germline, CDR1 SGHAT and CDR2 FQNNGV. The CDR3 sequence is CASSFGLRDKNIQYF. The DNA of the CDR3 is TGTGCCAGCAGCTTTGGGCTAAGAGACAAAAACATTCAGTACTTC.

This chain joins TRBV21-1 and TRBJ2-7; no check of the table's D call, TRBD1, against the DNA was made. TRBV21-1 is labeled a pseudogene. This CDR3 spans 16 amino acids. The CDR3, as DNA: TGTGCCAGCAGCTTCAAGGGGGGGACAGGGAAGAACGAGCAGTACTTC. This translates into CASSFKGGTGKNEQYF.

This chain uses TRBV7-6 with TRBJ1-6; TRBD1 might be the D (5 bases). The CDR3 has 16 amino acids. V dropped 2 bases and J dropped 7 bases, with 15 bases sitting between them. The germline V gene has CDR1 SGHVS and CDR2 FNYEAQ. The CDR3 reads CASSLSTGLRNSPLHF. The CDR3 nucleotides are TGTGCCAGCAGCTTATCCACAGGACTAAGAAATTCACCCCTCCACTTT.

This clonotype was observed a few times. The rearrangement joins TRBV7-2 to TRBJ2-7; D remains unclear. CDR1 SGHTA and CDR2 FQGNSA come from the germline V gene. V lost 5 bases, J lost 3 bases, and 8 bases lay in between. CDR3 length equals 12 residues. CDR3 residues: CASSHSNYEQYF. CDR3 in DNA: TGTGCCAGCAGCCATTCTAACTACGAGCAGTACTTC. Together with reference TRBV7-2 and TRBJ2-7, the CDR3 gives the full variable domain: GAGVSQSPSNKVTEKGKDVELRCDPISGHTALYWYRQSLGQGLEFLIYFQGNSAPDKSGLPSDRFSAERTGGSVSTLTIQRTQQEDSAVYLCASSHSNYEQYFGPGTRLTVT.

The chain joins TRBV3-1 to TRBJ2-1; D not certain. CDR3 size: 15 residues. CDR1 LGHDT and CDR2 YNNKEL come from the germline V gene (reference sequence). Deletions cut 1 base from V and 3 bases from J, with 10 bases between. The CDR3: CASSQVAADYNEQFF. CDR3 coding DNA: TGTGCCAGCAGCCAAGTAGCCGCAGACTACAATGAGCAGTTCTTC.

This chain joins TRBV6-1 and TRBJ2-7; D call uncertain. The CDR3 covers 14 residues. The ends were cut back, 6 bases at V and 5 bases at J, with 17 bases in the middle. Germline V gives CDR1 MNHNS, CDR2 SASEGT. The CDR3, as DNA: TGTGCCAGCAGCAAGACCCACGGCGTTGACGAGCAGTACTTC. This encodes CASSKTHGVDEQYF.

In this sample, this clonotype turned up a few times. This chain uses TRBV5-1 with TRBJ2-7; no firm D call. The length of the CDR3 is 14 residues. The germline V gene has CDR1 SGHRS and CDR2 YFSETQ. V was pared by 4 bases and J by 0 bases, with 11 bases between. The CDR3 here is CASSTGSSSYEQYF. The CDR3 DNA reads as TGCGCCAGCAGCACCGGGTCCAGCTCCTACGAGCAGTACTTC.

The rearrangement links TRBV21-1 to TRBJ2-3; the D call in the table, TRBD1, was not verified against the DNA. TRBV21-1 is shown as a pseudogene. This CDR3 is 14 amino acids long. The CDR3 is CASSKETGPHTQYF. As DNA, the CDR3 is TGTGCCAGCAGCAAGGAGACAGGGCCTCATACGCAGTATTTT.

The gene calls are TRBV20-1 and TRBJ1-1, with D uncertain. This CDR3 contains 11 residues. The V end lost 0 bases, the J end lost 9 bases, and 8 bases lay between the germline ends. Germline V gene data show CDR1 as DFQATT and CDR2 as SNEGSKA (reference sequence). The CDR3 bases are TGCAGTGCTAGAGAGGGTATCAAAGCTTTCTTT. It is translated as CSAREGIKAFF.

The chain is built from TRBV20-1 and TRBJ2-1; D ambiguous. Germline-derived CDR1 and CDR2 are DFQATT and SNEGSKA (reference sequence). The CDR3 is 13 residues long. The V and J ends lost 8 bases and 8 bases respectively, with 19 bases between them. Here the CDR3 DNA reads TGCAGTACCAACGCTAGGTTCGGCGATGAGCAGTTCTTC. Translation: CSTNARFGDEQFF.

This clonotype occurred a few times. This chain links TRBV7-9 with TRBJ2-1, with 9 bases that match TRBD2. Per the germline V gene, CDR1 is SEHNR and CDR2 is FQNEAQ (reference sequence). The CDR3 is 15 residues long. With 5 bases clipped from V and 3 bases from J, the junction kept 5 bases outside the gene matches. CDR3 in amino acids: CASSLRLAVYNEQFF. In DNA, the CDR3 is TGTGCCAGCAGCCTACGACTAGCGGTCTACAATGAGCAGTTCTTC.

This clonotype occurred a few times. This CDR3 reads CSAIDRGGSYNEQFF. The CDR3, as DNA: TGCAGTGCTATCGACAGGGGCGGCTCCTACAATGAGCAGTTCTTC. The chain joins TRBV20-1 to TRBJ2-1; TRBD1 matches at 8 bases. The germline CDR1 and CDR2 sequences are DFQATT and SNEGSKA (reference sequence). The junction had 5 bases not matched to a gene; V was cut back by 4 bases and J by 0 bases. CDR3 length: 15 residues.

The rearrangement links TRBV27 to TRBJ2-5; unclear D gene. CDR1 is MNHEY, CDR2 SMNVEV, per germline (reference sequence). The CDR3 covers 14 residues. V lost 6 bases and J lost 4, with 15 bases in between. The CDR3 loop reads CASRNTNYLETQYF. The DNA of the CDR3 is TGTGCCAGCAGAAATACAAATTACTTAGAGACCCAGTACTTC.

The chain carries TRBV20-1 and TRBJ2-1; perhaps TRBD2 as D (6 bases). Trimming shortened V by 6 bases and J by 5 bases, and 11 bases separated the two germline ends. CDR1 and CDR2 from the germline V gene are DFQATT and SNEGSKA (reference sequence). The CDR3 spans 12 residues. CDR3 protein: CSASRLDNEQFF. The CDR3 coding sequence is TGCAGTGCGAGCCGACTAGACAATGAGCAGTTCTTC.

The V call is TRBV20-1, the J call TRBJ2-1; 11 nucleotides line up with TRBD2. V dropped 1 base and J dropped 7; count of bases not matched to a gene: 9. Looked up from germline, CDR1 is DFQATT and CDR2 is SNEGSKA (reference sequence). The CDR3 covers 16 residues. The CDR3 sequence: CSARAPTSGIQNEQFF. DNA for the CDR3: TGCAGTGCTAGAGCTCCGACTAGCGGGATCCAGAATGAGCAGTTCTTC.